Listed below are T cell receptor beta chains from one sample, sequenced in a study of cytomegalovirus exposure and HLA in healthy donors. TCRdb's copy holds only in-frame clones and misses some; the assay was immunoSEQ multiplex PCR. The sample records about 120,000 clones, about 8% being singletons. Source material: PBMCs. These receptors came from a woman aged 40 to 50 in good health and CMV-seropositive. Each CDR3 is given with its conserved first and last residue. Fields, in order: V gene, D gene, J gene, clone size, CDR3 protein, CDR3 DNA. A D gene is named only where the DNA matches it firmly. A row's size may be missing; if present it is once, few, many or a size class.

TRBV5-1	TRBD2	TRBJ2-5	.	CASSSTSGAQETQYF	TGCGCCAGCAGCTCGACTAGCGGGGCACAAGAGACCCAGTACTTC
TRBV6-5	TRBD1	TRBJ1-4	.	CASSTLDRPNEKLFF	TGTGCCAGCAGTACGCTGGACAGGCCTAATGAAAAACTGTTTTTT
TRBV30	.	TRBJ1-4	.	CAWCGDGGEKLFF	TGTGCCTGGTGCGGGGATGGGGGTGAAAAACTGTTTTTT
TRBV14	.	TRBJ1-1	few	CASSPRRGGTEAFF	TGTGCCAGCAGCCCACGTCGGGGGGGGACTGAAGCTTTCTTT
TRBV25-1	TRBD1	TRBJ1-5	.	CASSGQGNSNQPQHF	TGTGCCAGCAGTGGACAGGGAAATAGCAATCAGCCCCAGCATTTT
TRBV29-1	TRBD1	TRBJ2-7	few	CSVAGQGATYEQYF	TGCAGCGTTGCCGGACAGGGGGCAACCTACGAGCAGTACTTC
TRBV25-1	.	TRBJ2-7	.	CASSEFGLATGSPYEQYF	TGTGCCAGCAGTGAATTCGGCCTTGCCACAGGGTCCCCCTACGAGCAGTACTTC
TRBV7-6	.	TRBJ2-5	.	CASSQHETQYF	TGTGCCAGCAGCCAACACGAGACCCAGTACTTC
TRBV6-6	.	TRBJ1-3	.	CASSYEDSATIYF	TGTGCCAGCAGTTACGAGGATTCGGCCACCATATATTTT
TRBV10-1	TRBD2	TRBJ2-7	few	CASSASGETYEQYF	TGCGCCAGCAGTGCGAGCGGGGAAACCTACGAGCAGTACTTC
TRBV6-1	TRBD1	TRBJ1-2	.	CASISGQVAYGYTF	TGTGCCAGCATTTCAGGACAGGTCGCCTATGGCTACACCTTC
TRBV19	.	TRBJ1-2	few	CASSISGVDQRGYTF	TGTGCCAGTAGTATTTCGGGGGTTGATCAGCGCGGCTACACCTTC
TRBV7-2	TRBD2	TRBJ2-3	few	CASSSGLAPYYF	TGTGCCAGCAGTTCAGGACTAGCCCCTTACTATTTT
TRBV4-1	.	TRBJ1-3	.	CASSSRSSGNTIYF	TGCGCCAGCAGCTCTCGGAGCTCTGGAAACACCATATATTTT
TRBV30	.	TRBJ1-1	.	CAWSVRTNTEAFF	TGTGCCTGGAGTGTACGGACAAACACTGAAGCTTTCTTT
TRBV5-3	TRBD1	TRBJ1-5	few	CARSVRNDRDEDNQPQHF	TGTGCCAGAAGCGTGAGAAACGACAGGGATGAAGACAATCAGCCCCAGCATTTT
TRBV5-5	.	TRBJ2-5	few	CASSLRREETQYF	TGTGCCAGCAGCCTGAGACGGGAAGAGACCCAGTACTTC
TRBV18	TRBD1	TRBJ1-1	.	CASSVYTGQGGTEAFF	TGTGCCAGCTCAGTATATACCGGACAGGGGGGAACTGAAGCTTTCTTT
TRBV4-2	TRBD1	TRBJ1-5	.	CASSLRDRNNQPQHF	TGTGCCAGCAGCCTCCGGGACAGGAACAATCAGCCCCAGCATTTT
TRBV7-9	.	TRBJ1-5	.	CASSSPPSGIEGPQHF	TGTGCCAGCAGCTCACCACCTTCAGGGATCGAAGGGCCCCAGCATTTT
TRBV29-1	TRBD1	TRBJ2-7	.	CSVAGRGQGSYEQYF	TGCAGCGTCGCCGGTCGGGGACAGGGGTCCTACGAGCAGTACTTC
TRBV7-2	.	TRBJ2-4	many	CASSLSGTVAKNIQYF	TGTGCCAGCAGCTTAAGCGGCACCGTAGCCAAAAACATTCAGTACTTC
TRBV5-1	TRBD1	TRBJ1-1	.	CASSPSRDRDTEAFF	TGCGCCAGCAGCCCCTCCAGGGACAGGGACACTGAAGCTTTCTTT
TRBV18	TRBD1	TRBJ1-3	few	CASSLTPATGSAGNTIYF	TGTGCCAGCTCCCTTACCCCGGCGACAGGGTCGGCTGGAAACACCATATATTTT
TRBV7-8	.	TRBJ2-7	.	CASSHLGRGSYEQYF	TGTGCCAGCAGCCACCTCGGGCGGGGCTCCTACGAGCAGTACTTC
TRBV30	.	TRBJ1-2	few	CAWSDPRSHYGYTF	TGTGCCTGGAGTGATCCCCGGAGCCACTATGGCTACACCTTC
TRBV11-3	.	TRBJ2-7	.	CASSLNRDRREQYF	TGTGCCAGCAGCTTAAACAGGGATCGACGCGAGCAGTACTTC
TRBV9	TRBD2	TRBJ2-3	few	CASSVADSGVVDTQYF	TGTGCCAGCAGCGTAGCGGATAGCGGGGTTGTAGATACGCAGTATTTT
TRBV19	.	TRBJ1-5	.	CASSPRDQPQHF	TGTGCAAGTAGTCCCCGAGATCAGCCCCAGCATTTT
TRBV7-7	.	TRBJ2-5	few	CASGNRAQETQYF	TGTGCCAGCGGTAACAGGGCCCAAGAGACCCAGTACTTC
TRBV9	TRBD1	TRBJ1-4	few	CASSLRDRGLLRSEKLFF	TGTGCCAGCAGCCTCCGGGACAGGGGACTTCTGAGGAGTGAAAAACTGTTTTTT
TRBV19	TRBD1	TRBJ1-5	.	CASSIGTGLVLANQPQHF	TGTGCCAGTAGTATAGGGACAGGGTTAGTGTTGGCCAATCAGCCCCAGCATTTT
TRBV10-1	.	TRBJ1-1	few	CASSVSGTQNTEAFF	TGCGCCAGCAGTGTTTCCGGGACACAGAACACTGAAGCTTTCTTT
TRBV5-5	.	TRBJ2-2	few	CASSFIGGTGELFF	TGTGCCAGCAGCTTCATAGGGGGCACCGGGGAGCTGTTTTTT
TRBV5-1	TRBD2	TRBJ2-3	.	CASSPRPRGSTDTQYF	TGCGCCAGCAGCCCTCGTCCGCGGGGGAGCACAGATACGCAGTATTTT
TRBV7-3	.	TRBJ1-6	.	CASSKGSGAYNSPLHF	TGTGCCAGCAGCAAGGGGTCAGGGGCCTATAATTCACCCCTCCACTTT
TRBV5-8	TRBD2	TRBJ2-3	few	CASSSSGGADTQYF	TGTGCCAGCAGCTCTAGCGGGGGCGCAGATACGCAGTATTTT
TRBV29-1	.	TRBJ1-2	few	CSVGWDTLISGYTF	TGCAGCGTTGGGTGGGACACCTTAATATCAGGCTACACCTTC
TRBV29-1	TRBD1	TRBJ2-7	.	CSVGGQGGSYEQYF	TGCAGCGTTGGGGGACAGGGAGGCTCCTACGAGCAGTACTTC
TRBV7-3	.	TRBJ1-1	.	CASSPPRNTEAFF	TGTGCCAGCAGCCCCCCCCGGAACACTGAAGCTTTCTTT